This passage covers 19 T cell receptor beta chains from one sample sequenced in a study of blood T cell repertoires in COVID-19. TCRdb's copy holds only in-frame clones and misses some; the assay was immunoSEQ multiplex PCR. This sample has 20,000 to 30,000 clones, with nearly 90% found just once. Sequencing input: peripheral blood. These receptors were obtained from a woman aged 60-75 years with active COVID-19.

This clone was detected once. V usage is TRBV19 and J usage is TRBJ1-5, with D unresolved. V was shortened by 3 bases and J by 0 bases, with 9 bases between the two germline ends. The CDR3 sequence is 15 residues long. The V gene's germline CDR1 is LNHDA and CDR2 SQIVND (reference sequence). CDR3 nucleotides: TGTGCCAGTAGTATTGAGGGCCATAGCAATCAGCCCCAGCATTTT. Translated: CASSIEGHSNQPQHF.

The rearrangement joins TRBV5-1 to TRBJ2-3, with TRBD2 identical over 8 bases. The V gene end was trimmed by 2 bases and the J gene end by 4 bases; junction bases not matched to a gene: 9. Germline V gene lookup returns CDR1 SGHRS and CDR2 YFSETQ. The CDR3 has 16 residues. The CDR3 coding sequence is TGCGCCAGCAGCTTAACAGCGGGAGTAGTAGCAGATACGCAGTATTTT. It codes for CASSLTAGVVADTQYF.

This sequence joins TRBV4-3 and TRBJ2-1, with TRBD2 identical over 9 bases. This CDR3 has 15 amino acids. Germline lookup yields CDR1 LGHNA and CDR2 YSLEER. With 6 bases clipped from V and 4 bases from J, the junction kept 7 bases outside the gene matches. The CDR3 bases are TGCGCCAGCAGGGCGGCGGGAGGGAGTTACAATGAGCAGTTCTTC. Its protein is CASRAAGGSYNEQFF.

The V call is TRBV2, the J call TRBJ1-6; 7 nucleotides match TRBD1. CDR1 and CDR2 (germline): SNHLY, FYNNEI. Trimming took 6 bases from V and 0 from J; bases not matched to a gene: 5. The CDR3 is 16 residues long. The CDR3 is CASRKQGSSYNSPLHF. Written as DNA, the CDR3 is TGTGCCAGCAGAAAACAGGGGAGCTCCTATAATTCACCCCTCCACTTT.

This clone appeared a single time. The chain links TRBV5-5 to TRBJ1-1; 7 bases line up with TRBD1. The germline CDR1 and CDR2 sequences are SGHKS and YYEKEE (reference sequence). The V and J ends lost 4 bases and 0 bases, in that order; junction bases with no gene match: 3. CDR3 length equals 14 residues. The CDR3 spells CASSRQGMNTEAFF. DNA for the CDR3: TGTGCCAGCAGCCGACAGGGAATGAACACTGAAGCTTTCTTT.

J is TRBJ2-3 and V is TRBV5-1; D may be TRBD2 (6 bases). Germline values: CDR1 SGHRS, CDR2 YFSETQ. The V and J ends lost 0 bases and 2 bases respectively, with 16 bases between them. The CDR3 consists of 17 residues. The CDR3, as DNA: TGCGCCAGCAGCTTGGGCGGGGCCAATGCCCCCACAGATACGCAGTATTTT. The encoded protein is CASSLGGANAPTDTQYF.

The CDR3 DNA sequence: TGTGCCATCACAGACGGACAGGGTGAGACCCAGTACTTC. Amino acid sequence: CAITDGQGETQYF. The rearrangement links TRBV10-3 to TRBJ2-5, with 8 nucleotides matching TRBD1. In germline, CDR1 is ENHRY, CDR2 SYGVKD. Trimming at V came to 7 bases and at J to 5 bases, leaving 6 bases not matched to a gene. The CDR3 has 13 amino acids.

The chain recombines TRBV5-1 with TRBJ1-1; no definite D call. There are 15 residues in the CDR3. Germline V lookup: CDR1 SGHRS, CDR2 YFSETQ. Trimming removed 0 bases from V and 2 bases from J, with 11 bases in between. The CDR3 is CASSLEASGNTEAFF. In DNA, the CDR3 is TGCGCCAGCAGCTTGGAGGCCAGCGGAAACACTGAAGCTTTCTTT.

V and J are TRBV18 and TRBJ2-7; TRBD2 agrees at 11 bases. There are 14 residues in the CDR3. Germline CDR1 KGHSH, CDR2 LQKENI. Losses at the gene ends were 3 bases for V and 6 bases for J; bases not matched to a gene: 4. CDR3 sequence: CASSPSGRAGEQYF. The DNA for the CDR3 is TGTGCCAGCTCACCTAGCGGGAGGGCAGGCGAGCAGTACTTC.

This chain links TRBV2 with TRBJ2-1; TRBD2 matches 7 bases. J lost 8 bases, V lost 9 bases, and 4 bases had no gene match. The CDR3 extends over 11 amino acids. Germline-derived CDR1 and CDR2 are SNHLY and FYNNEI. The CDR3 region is CASTTSDEQFF. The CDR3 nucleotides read TGTGCCAGTACTACTAGCGATGAGCAGTTCTTC.

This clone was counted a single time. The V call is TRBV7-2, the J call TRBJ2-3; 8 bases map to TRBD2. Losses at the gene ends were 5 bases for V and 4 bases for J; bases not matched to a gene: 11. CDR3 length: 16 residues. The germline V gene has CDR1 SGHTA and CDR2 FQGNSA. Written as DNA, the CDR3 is TGTGCCAGCAGCCCCACGGGAGGGGTTGGTCCAGATACGCAGTATTTT. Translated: CASSPTGGVGPDTQYF.

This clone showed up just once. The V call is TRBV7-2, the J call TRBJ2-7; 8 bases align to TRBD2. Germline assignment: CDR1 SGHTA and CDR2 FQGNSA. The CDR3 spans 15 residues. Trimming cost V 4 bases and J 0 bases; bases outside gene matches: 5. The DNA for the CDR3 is TGTGCCAGCAGCTCTCAAAGCGGGAGCTCCTACGAGCAGTACTTC. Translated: CASSSQSGSSYEQYF.

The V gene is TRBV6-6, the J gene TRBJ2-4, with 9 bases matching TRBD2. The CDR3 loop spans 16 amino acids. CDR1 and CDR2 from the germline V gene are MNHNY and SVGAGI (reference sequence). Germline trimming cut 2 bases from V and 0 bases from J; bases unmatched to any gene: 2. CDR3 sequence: CASSYGSGGAKNIQYF. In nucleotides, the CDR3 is TGTGCCAGCAGTTACGGTAGCGGGGGAGCCAAAAACATTCAGTACTTC.

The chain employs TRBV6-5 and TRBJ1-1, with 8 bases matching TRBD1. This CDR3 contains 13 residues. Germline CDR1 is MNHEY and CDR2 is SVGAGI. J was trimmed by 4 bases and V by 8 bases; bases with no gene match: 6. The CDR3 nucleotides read TGTGCCAGCGGGAACAGGGGGGCCACTGAAGCTTTCTTT. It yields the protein CASGNRGATEAFF.

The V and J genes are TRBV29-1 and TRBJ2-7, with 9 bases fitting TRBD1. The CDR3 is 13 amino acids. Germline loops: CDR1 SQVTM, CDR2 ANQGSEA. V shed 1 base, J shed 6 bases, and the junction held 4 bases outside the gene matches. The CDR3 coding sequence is TGCAGCGTTGAAGCGGGACAGGGATCCGAGCAGTACTTC. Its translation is CSVEAGQGSEQYF.

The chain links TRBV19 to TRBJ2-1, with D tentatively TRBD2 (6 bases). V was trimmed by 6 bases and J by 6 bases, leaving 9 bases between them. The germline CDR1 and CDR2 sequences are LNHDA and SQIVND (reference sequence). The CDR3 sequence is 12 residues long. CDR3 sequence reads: CASSGSGNEQFF. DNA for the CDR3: TGTGCCAGTAGCGGGAGTGGCAATGAGCAGTTCTTC. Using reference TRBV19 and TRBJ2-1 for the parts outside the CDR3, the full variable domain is DGGITQSPKYLFRKEGQNVTLSCEQNLNHDAMYWYRQDPGQGLRLIYYSQIVNDFQKGDIAEGYSVSREKKESFPLTVTSAQKNPTAFYLCASSGSGNEQFFGPGTRLTVL.

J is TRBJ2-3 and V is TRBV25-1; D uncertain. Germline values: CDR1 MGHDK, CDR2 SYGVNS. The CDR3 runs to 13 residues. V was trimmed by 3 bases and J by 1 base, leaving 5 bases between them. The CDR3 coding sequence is TGTGCCAGCAGTGATCAGGGCACAGATACGCAGTATTTT. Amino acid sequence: CASSDQGTDTQYF. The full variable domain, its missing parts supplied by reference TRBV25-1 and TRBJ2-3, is EADIYQTPRYLVIGTGKKITLECSQTMGHDKMYWYQQDPGMELHLIHYSYGVNSTEKGDLSSESTVSRIRTEHFPLTLESARPSHTSQYLCASSDQGTDTQYFGPGTRLTVL.

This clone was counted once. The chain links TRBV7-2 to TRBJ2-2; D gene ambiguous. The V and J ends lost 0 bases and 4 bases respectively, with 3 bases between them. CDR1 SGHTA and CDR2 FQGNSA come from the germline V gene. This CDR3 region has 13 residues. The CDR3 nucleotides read TGTGCCAGCAGCTTAGCCAGCACCGGGGAGCTGTTTTTT. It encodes CASSLASTGELFF.

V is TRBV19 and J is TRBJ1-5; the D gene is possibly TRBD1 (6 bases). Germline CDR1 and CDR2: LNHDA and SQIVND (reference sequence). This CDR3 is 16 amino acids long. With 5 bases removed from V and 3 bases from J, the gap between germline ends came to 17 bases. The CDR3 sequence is CASSPRRGQLNQPQHF. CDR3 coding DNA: TGTGCCAGTAGTCCCCGGCGAGGACAGCTCAATCAGCCCCAGCATTTT.